Listed below are T cell receptor beta chains from one sample, sequenced in a study of T-cell reconstitution after alpha-beta-depleted transplantation in children. Each CDR3 protein is one row after TCRdb ran MiXCR on the PCR reads. Of approximately 640,000 distinct CDR3 sequences listed, 16% are singletons. This specimen consisted of PBMCs from the stem cell graft donor, obtained from the stem cell graft. The receptors were gathered from a human donor who donated a stem cell graft to a child with acute myeloid leukemia. Each CDR3 is given with its conserved first and last residue. A D gene is named only where the DNA matches it firmly. For some rows the clone size is stated as once, few or many, or as a class when expanded; others skip it.

j_call v_call d_call clone_size cdr3_nt cdr3_aa
TRBJ2-3 TRBV12-3/TRBV12-4 TRBD2 few TGTGCCAGCAGTCAGCCTACTAGCGGGGGAACAGATACGCAGTATTTT CASSQPTSGGTDTQYF
TRBJ1-6 TRBV5-1 . many TGCGCCAGCACCTACGGTAGAGGTAATTCACCCCTCCACTTT CASTYGRGNSPLHF
TRBJ2-1 TRBV24-1 . . TGTGCCACCAGTGATCCCATTGGATGGTTCTTC CATSDPIGWFF
TRBJ2-7 TRBV27 . . TGTGCCAGCAGTGATCAGGCGTACTCCTACGAGCAGTACTTC CASSDQAYSYEQYF
TRBJ2-1 TRBV7-2 TRBD2 few TGTGCCAGCAGCGTTGCTAGCGGGGGGGCCAGGGAGCAGTTCTTC CASSVASGGAREQFF
TRBJ2-1 TRBV4-3 . . TGCGCCAGCAGCCCGATACAAACCTACAATGAGCAGTTCTTC CASSPIQTYNEQFF
TRBJ2-1 TRBV20-1 TRBD2 few TGCAGTGCTAGAGTAGCGGGGGCCTATTACAATGAGCAGTTCTTC CSARVAGAYYNEQFF
TRBJ1-3 TRBV18 . . TGTGCCAGCTCACCCTTCAATCTCAAGACTGGAAACACCATATATTTT CASSPFNLKTGNTIYF
TRBJ1-1 TRBV20-1 . many TGCAGTGCTCCCTTCTCATATCTGGGCACTGAAGCTTTCTTT CSAPFSYLGTEAFF
TRBJ2-7 TRBV20-1 TRBD1 . TGCAGTGCTAGAGATGGTGGACAGGGCTACGAGCAGTACTTC CSARDGGQGYEQYF
TRBJ1-1 TRBV20-1 . many TGCAGTGCTAGAGATCTGACCGAAGCTTTCTTT CSARDLTEAFF
TRBJ1-2 TRBV7-9 . . TGTGCCAGCAGCTTAGCAGGTGGGAAAGGCTACACCTTC CASSLAGGKGYTF
TRBJ2-3 TRBV7-8 TRBD2 many TGTGCCAGCAGCTTTTTGGGGGGGGGCACAGATACGCAGTATTTT CASSFLGGGTDTQYF
TRBJ1-2 TRBV20-1 . few TGCAGTGCTAGAGAGGGGGGGATGAGTGGCTACACCTTC CSAREGGMSGYTF
TRBJ2-5 TRBV4-2 . many TGTGCCAGCAGCCAAGTGCTTTGGGGCCCCCGGAGTGAGGAGACCCAGTACTTC CASSQVLWGPRSEETQYF
TRBJ1-5 TRBV20-1 . many TGCAGTGCTATGTTGTCCGCTGGCAATCAGCCCCAGCATTTT CSAMLSAGNQPQHF
TRBJ2-2 TRBV20-1 TRBD1 . TGCAGTGCTAGAGGGAACAGGGGAAGAATAAGCGGGGAGCTGTTTTTT CSARGNRGRISGELFF
TRBJ2-3 TRBV20-1 TRBD1 . TGCAGTGCCCTTACTCGGACAGGGGCCACAGATACGCAGTATTTT CSALTRTGATDTQYF
TRBJ2-7 TRBV6-1 TRBD1 many TGTGCCAGCAGTGAAAGGGACAGGTACGAGCAGTACTTC CASSERDRYEQYF
TRBJ2-7 TRBV4-3 . . TGCGCCAGCAGCCAAGATCAGCTAGCAGGCGAGCAGTACTTC CASSQDQLAGEQYF
TRBJ2-6 TRBV5-1 . . TGCGCCAGCAGCCCCTCCCCGGGACACAGCTTCTCTGGGGCCAACGTCCTGACTTTC CASSPSPGHSFSGANVLTF
TRBJ1-1 TRBV12-3/TRBV12-4 . many TGTGCCAGCAGTGCGGACAGCTCCAGGGAAGCTTTCTTT CASSADSSREAFF
TRBJ2-2 TRBV29-1 . many TGCAGCGCCTCGAGGGGTAACACCGGGGAGCTGTTTTTT CSASRGNTGELFF
TRBJ1-2 TRBV7-2 . few TGTGCCAGCAGCTTAGCGTATCGGGGCCTCTATGGCTACACCTTC CASSLAYRGLYGYTF
TRBJ1-1 TRBV20-1 . . TGCAGTGCTAGAGCAAACGCCCGGGATGGTGAAGCTTTCTTT CSARANARDGEAFF
TRBJ2-3 TRBV11-2 . . TGTGCCAGCAGCTTAAGGCGGATCGGGCAAGATACGCAGTATTTT CASSLRRIGQDTQYF
TRBJ2-7 TRBV5-6 . many TGTGCCAGCAGCTATTGGACCCAGAGCATAAACTTC CASSYWTQSINF
TRBJ1-6 TRBV12-3/TRBV12-4 TRBD1 . TGTGCCAGCAGTCTAGAGGACAGGGGGGATCCACCCCTCCACTTT CASSLEDRGDPPLHF
TRBJ2-1 TRBV5-8 . many TGTGCCAGCAGCTTTCGGGACCGGGAGCAGTTCTTC CASSFRDREQFF
TRBJ2-2 TRBV11-2 . . TGTGCCAGCAGCTGGGACCCTATTGTTACCGGTGGGCTGTTTTTT CASSWDPIVTGGLFF
TRBJ2-3 TRBV20-1 TRBD2 many TGCAGTGCTCCCAGCGGGGGGCCCGGAGATACGCAGTATTTT CSAPSGGPGDTQYF
TRBJ1-2 TRBV6-1 . . TGTGCCAGCAGCCCTAGGGGGGGCCCCTTCTATGGCTACACCTTC CASSPRGGPFYGYTF
TRBJ1-6 TRBV15 TRBD1 few TGTGCCACCAGCAGAGATGAAACAGGGGGCCGGTCCTATAATTCACCCCTCCACTTT CATSRDETGGRSYNSPLHF
TRBJ2-3 TRBV7-2 TRBD2 many TGTGCCAGCAGCACGGGACTAACTACAGATACGCAGTATTTT CASSTGLTTDTQYF
TRBJ2-2 TRBV7-8 . . TGTGCCAGCAGCTTATTGAGGGGACGTACCGGGGAGCTGTTTTTT CASSLLRGRTGELFF
TRBJ2-1 TRBV20-1 TRBD2 . TGCAGTGCTCATATTTCTTTAGCGGGGTCGCCCCTCTACAATGAGCAGTTCTTC CSAHISLAGSPLYNEQFF
TRBJ1-1 TRBV20-1 . few TGCAGTGCTCTCCCTTTGGGGCGCACTGAAGCTTTCTTT CSALPLGRTEAFF
TRBJ2-3 TRBV4-2 TRBD2 once TGTGCCAGCAGCCAAGCACCGGGACTAGCGGGGGGGGATACGCAGTATTTT CASSQAPGLAGGDTQYF
TRBJ1-2 TRBV9 TRBD1 . TGTGCCAGCAGGCCCGGGACAGGGAAAGACTATGGCTACACCTTC CASRPGTGKDYGYTF
TRBJ2-3 TRBV20-1 . . TGCAGTGCTAGAGATCTGAAGACAGTTAAAGATACGCAGTATTTT CSARDLKTVKDTQYF
TRBJ2-3 TRBV7-2 . few TGTGCCAGCAGCAACCTGGGGGGGACACTTGAAGGGCAGTATTTT CASSNLGGTLEGQYF
TRBJ1-1 TRBV20-1 TRBD1 few TGCAGGGGCCAGGGGGCGGGGGTAATCAAGGTCGAAGCTTTCTTT CRGQGAGVIKVEAFF
TRBJ2-1 TRBV4-3 TRBD2 many TGCGCCAGCAGCCAAGCATACCGTTCTAGCGGGGGGGCCCTTCTGTTCTTC CASSQAYRSSGGALLFF
TRBJ2-1 TRBV29-1 TRBD2 many TGCAGCGTTCATATCCTGGGGGAGGGTGAGCAGTTCTTC CSVHILGEGEQFF
TRBJ2-7 TRBV20-1 TRBD1 many TGCAGTGCAAGACAGGGACGAGACTACGAGCAGTACTTC CSARQGRDYEQYF
TRBJ1-2 TRBV5-1 . . TGCGCCAGCAGCTTGGGAGACAGGAACTATGGCTACACCTTC CASSLGDRNYGYTF
TRBJ2-3 TRBV7-9 . . TGTGCCAGCAGCTCTTCTGGCTATCCTTCTAGCACAGATACGCAGTATTTT CASSSSGYPSSTDTQYF
TRBJ2-3 TRBV11-1 TRBD1 . TGTGCCAGCAGCTCGACGGGACAGGGGGCAGGAGATACGCAGTATTTT CASSSTGQGAGDTQYF
TRBJ2-3 TRBV20-1 . many TGCAGTGCTAGTGGACGGCAAGATACGCAGTATTTT CSASGRQDTQYF
TRBJ2-7 TRBV6-1 TRBD1 many TGTGCCAGCAGGGACCCGTTACCGGGACAGGGCGTCAGGGAGCAGTACTTC CASRDPLPGQGVREQYF
TRBJ2-2 TRBV12-3/TRBV12-4 . . TGTGCCAGCAGACCCCGGCGGGGAGGCAGTTGGGCCGGGGAGCTGTTTTTT CASRPRRGGSWAGELFF
TRBJ2-7 TRBV20-1 TRBD1 many TGCAGTGCTAGAGATAGGGGACAGGTTACCTACGAGCAGTACTTC CSARDRGQVTYEQYF
TRBJ2-7 TRBV10-3 . . TGTGCCATCAGTAGTGGCATCGGAGAAGAGCAGTACTTC CAISSGIGEEQYF
TRBJ1-1 TRBV29-1 . many TGCAGCGTTGAAGAGACGGTGAACACTGAAGCTTTCTTT CSVEETVNTEAFF
TRBJ2-5 TRBV7-7 . few TGTGCCAGCAGCTTCGGGACAATCCGCCAAGAGACCCAGTACTTC CASSFGTIRQETQYF
TRBJ2-4 TRBV27 TRBD1 . TGTGCCAGCAGTTTCGGGGACAGTAAAAACATTCAGTACTTC CASSFGDSKNIQYF
TRBJ1-1 TRBV29-1 . . TGCAGCGTTGAGGTAAGCAGGACATCGAACACTGAAGCTTTCTTT CSVEVSRTSNTEAFF
TRBJ2-1 TRBV7-2 . many TGTGCCAGCAGCTTAGCAGCTTACAGCCAACATGAGCAGTTCTTC CASSLAAYSQHEQFF
TRBJ2-4 TRBV20-1 TRBD2 . TGCAGTGCTCCCATAGCGGGGATAGCCAAAAACATTCAGTACTTC CSAPIAGIAKNIQYF
TRBJ1-3 TRBV7-2 . . TGTGCCAGCGGATCCTATGGGGGGACCGACCGAGGGCCCGGAAACACCATATATTTT CASGSYGGTDRGPGNTIYF